This T cell receptor (beta chain) was sequenced during a study of T cells in Graves' hyperthyroidism and ophthalmopathy. Germline assignment: CDR1 MNHNS and CDR2 SASEGT. This CDR3 spans 12 amino acids. Trimming pared 6 bases from V and 5 bases from J, leaving 10 bases between. Not enrolled were patients with uncontrolled infection, other autoimmune disease, pregnancy or lactation. Clinical symptoms, serum thyroxine and TRAb, thyroid ultrasound and orbital computed tomography together formed the diagnostic basis. TCR beta CDR3 regions were amplified from RNA transcripts. The TCR CDR3 was amplified in a first-round RT-PCR using the HTBI primer set. TCRdb called the multiplex PCR reads again in MiXCR, with one record for every CDR3 protein. Of 600,000 or so distinct CDR3 sequences listed, more than 14% are singletons.

The J gene is TRBJ1-2, the V gene TRBV6-1; a weak D match, TRBD1 (6 bases). The origin of this receptor is a woman in her 50s with Graves' ophthalmopathy. Sequencing input: blood. CDR3 in DNA: TGTGCCAGCAGGGACAGCGCGTATGGCTACACCTTC. As protein: CASRDSAYGYTF.